A single T cell receptor (beta chain) is shown here with its context. Produced via immunoSEQ multiplex PCR; TCRdb's table is partial and in-frame only. The sample shows 70,000 to 95,000 clones, 93% of them seen only once. This specimen belongs to a study of T cell changes during pregnancy in multiple sclerosis. CDR1 and CDR2 from the germline V gene are ENHRY and SYGVKD. The CDR3 spans 12 residues. V was clipped by 10 bases and J by 0 bases, with 7 bases between them. This chain connects TRBV10-3 to TRBJ1-3, with a tentative D call TRBD1 (5 bases). Sequenced material: peripheral blood, taken in the second trimester of pregnancy. This TCR was recovered from a female donor with multiple sclerosis, enrolled in a pregnancy study. CDR3 sequence (DNA): TGTGCCAGTCAGGGCTCTGGAAACACCATATATTTT. This gives the protein CASQGSGNTIYF.